The 5 T cell receptor beta chains in this list originate from one sample, sequenced in a study of long-term antiretroviral therapy in people with HIV (dated by TCRdb to between 2021 and 2023). Sequencing of the TRB variable region was done with the immunoSEQ hsTCRB v3.0 assay at survey level resolution. TCRdb retrieved this table from immuneACCESS and kept in-frame rearrangements only. Not all clones are present; in checked studies, unresolved V genes account for under half, and no reason is known for the remainder. The sample has roughly 17,000 clones on record, 91% of them singletons. The ten largest clones take up 8% to 9% of the sample. The input for sequencing was unsorted PBMCs, taken 0.3 years after starting antiretroviral therapy. The receptors were gathered from a man in his fifties or sixties with HIV.

This sequence joins TRBV15 and TRBJ2-5, with TRBD2 as a possible D gene (10 bases). V shed 9 bases and J shed 5 bases, with 28 bases lying between them. The CDR3 is made up of 17 amino acids. CDR1 is LNHNV and CDR2 is YYDKDF in the germline V gene (reference sequence). The CDR3 nucleotides read TGTGCCACGGACAGGGGACTAGCGAGTGATGGTTCGGAGACCCAGTACTTC. This codes for CATDRGLASDGSETQYF. The complete variable domain, with remaining parts taken from reference TRBV15 and TRBJ2-5, reads DAMVIQNPRYQVTQFGKPVTLSCSQTLNHNVMYWYQQKSSQAPKLLFHYYDKDFNNEADTPDNFQSRRPNTSFCFLDIRSPGLGDTAMYLCATDRGLASDGSETQYFGPGTRLLVL.

J is TRBJ1-6 and V is TRBV5-1, with D possibly being TRBD1 (5 bases). Germline assignment: CDR1 SGHRS and CDR2 YFSETQ. Trimming removed 2 bases from V and 5 bases from J, with 11 bases in between. The CDR3 is made up of 15 amino acids. Written as DNA, the CDR3 is TGCGCCAGCAGCTTAGGCGGGACGGATAATTCACCCCTCCACTTT. Its translation is CASSLGGTDNSPLHF.

V gene TRBV2 combines with J gene TRBJ1-2; tentative D call: TRBD1 (5 bases). Between the trimmed V and J ends, which lost 8 bases and 3 bases, there was a span of 16 bases. This CDR3 region has 14 residues. Germline V gives CDR1 SNHLY, CDR2 FYNNEI. CDR3 loop: CASCRQQGDYGYTF. The CDR3 DNA sequence: TGTGCCAGCTGTCGGCAGCAGGGAGACTATGGCTACACCTTC. The variable domain in full, with the rest retrieved from reference TRBV2 and TRBJ1-2, is EPEVTQTPSHQVTQMGQEVILRCVPISNHLYFYWYRQILGQKVEFLVSFYNNEISEKSEIFDDQFSVERPDGSNFTLKIRSTKLEDSAMYFCASCRQQGDYGYTFGSGTRLTVV.

This clone has just one count. J is TRBJ2-5 and V is TRBV5-1; tentative D call: TRBD2 (5 bases). Germline V gene sequence: CDR1 SGHRS, CDR2 YFSETQ. The CDR3 loop spans 15 amino acids. With 2 bases removed from V and 0 bases from J, the gap between germline ends came to 11 bases. Here the CDR3 DNA reads TGCGCCAGCAGCTTTTGGTCGGGAAACCAAGAGACCCAGTACTTC. Translating it yields CASSFWSGNQETQYF.

The rearrangement uses TRBV7-9 and TRBJ1-2; TRBD1 agrees at 7 bases. Germline-derived CDR1 and CDR2 are SEHNR and FQNEAQ (reference sequence). The CDR3 runs to 14 residues. Trimming took 5 bases from V and 4 from J; bases not matched to a gene: 7. The CDR3 DNA follows: TGTGCCAGCAGCGCTACGACAGGGAGCTATGGCTACACCTTC. It codes for CASSATTGSYGYTF.